The clone carrying this TCR beta chain was counted a single time. This entry belongs to a study of blood T cell repertoires in COVID-19. Assay used: immunoSEQ multiplex PCR; TCRdb lists only in-frame clones, some missing. Altogether more than 250,000 clones are present, around 83% being singletons, with the ten largest covering approximately 1.1%. The V segment lost 5 bases and the J segment 12 bases; nucleotides outside the gene matches: 19. The CDR3 is made up of 16 amino acids. Germline CDR1 is MNHEY and CDR2 is SMNVEV (reference sequence). The sequencing input was peripheral blood. This receptor was taken from a woman aged 45-59 years with acute or convalescent COVID-19. This rearrangement joins TRBV27 to TRBJ2-1; 7 positions agree with TRBD2. The CDR3 sequence: CASSPSGTTTSRGQFF. In nucleotides, the CDR3 is TGTGCCAGCAGTCCCTCCGGGACTACGACTTCCCGAGGGCAGTTCTTC.